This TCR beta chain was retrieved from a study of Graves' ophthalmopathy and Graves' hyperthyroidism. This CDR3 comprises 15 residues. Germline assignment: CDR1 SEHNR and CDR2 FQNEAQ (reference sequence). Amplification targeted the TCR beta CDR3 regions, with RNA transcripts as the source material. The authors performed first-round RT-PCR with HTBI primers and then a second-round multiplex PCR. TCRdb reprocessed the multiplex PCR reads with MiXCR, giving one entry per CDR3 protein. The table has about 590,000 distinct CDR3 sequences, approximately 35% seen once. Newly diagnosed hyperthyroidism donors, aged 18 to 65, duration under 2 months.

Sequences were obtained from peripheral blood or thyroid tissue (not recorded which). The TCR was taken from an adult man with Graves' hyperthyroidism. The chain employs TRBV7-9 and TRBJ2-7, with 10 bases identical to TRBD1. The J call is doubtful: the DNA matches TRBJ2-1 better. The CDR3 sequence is CASSTGTGDYNEQFF. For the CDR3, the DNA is TGTGCCAGCAGCACCGGGACAGGGGACTACAATGAGCAGTTCTTC.